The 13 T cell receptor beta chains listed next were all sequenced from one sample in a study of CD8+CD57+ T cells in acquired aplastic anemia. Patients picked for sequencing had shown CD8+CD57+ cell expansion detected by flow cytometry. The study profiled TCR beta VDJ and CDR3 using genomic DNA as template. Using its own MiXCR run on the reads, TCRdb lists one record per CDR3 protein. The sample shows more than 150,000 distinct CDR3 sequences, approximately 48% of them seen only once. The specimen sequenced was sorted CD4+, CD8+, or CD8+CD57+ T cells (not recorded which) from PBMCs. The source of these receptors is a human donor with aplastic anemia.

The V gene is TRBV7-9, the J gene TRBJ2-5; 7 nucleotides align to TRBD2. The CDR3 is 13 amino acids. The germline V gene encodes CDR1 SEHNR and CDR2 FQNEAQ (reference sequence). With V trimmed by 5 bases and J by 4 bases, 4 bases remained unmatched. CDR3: CASSVSGSETQYF. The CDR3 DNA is TGTGCCAGCAGCGTTAGCGGGTCAGAGACCCAGTACTTC.

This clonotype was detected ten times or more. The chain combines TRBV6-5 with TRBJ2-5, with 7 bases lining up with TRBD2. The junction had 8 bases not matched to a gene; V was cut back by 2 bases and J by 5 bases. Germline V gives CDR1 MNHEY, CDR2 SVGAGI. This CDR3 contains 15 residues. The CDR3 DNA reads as TGTGCCAGCAGTTACGGTGGGGGAGGGAGGGAGACCCAGTACTTC. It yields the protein CASSYGGGGRETQYF.

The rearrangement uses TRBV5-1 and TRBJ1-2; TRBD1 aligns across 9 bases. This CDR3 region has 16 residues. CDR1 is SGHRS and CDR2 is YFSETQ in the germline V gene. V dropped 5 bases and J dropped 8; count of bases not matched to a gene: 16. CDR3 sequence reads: CASRLAGTGSSGGYTF. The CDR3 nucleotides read TGCGCCAGCAGATTAGCCGGGACAGGGTCGTCGGGGGGCTACACCTTC.

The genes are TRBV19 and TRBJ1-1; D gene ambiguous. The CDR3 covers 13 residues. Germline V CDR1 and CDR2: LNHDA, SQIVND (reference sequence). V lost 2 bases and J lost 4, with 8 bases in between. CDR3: CASSISSGTEAFF. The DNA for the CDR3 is TGTGCCAGTAGTATATCCTCAGGCACTGAAGCTTTCTTT.

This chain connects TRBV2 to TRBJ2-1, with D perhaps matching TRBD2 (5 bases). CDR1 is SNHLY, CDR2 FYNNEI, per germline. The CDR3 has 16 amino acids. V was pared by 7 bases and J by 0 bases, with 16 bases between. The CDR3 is CASTKVGTSSYNEQFF. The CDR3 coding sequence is TGTGCCAGCACGAAGGTAGGAACTAGCTCCTACAATGAGCAGTTCTTC. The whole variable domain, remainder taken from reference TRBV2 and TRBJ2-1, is EPEVTQTPSHQVTQMGQEVILRCVPISNHLYFYWYRQILGQKVEFLVSFYNNEISEKSEIFDDQFSVERPDGSNFTLKIRSTKLEDSAMYFCASTKVGTSSYNEQFFGPGTRLTVL.

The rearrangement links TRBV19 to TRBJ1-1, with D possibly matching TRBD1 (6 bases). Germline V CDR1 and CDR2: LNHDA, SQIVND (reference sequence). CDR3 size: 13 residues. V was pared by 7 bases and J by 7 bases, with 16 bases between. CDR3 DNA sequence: TGTGCCAGTATGCCCAACAGGGCGGGTGAAGCTTTCTTT. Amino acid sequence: CASMPNRAGEAFF.

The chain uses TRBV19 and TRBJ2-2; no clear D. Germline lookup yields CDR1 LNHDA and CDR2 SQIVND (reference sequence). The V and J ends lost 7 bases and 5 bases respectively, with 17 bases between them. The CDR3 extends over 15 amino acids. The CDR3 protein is CASNPHQYETGELFF. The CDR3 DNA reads TGTGCCAGTAACCCCCATCAGTACGAGACCGGGGAGCTGTTTTTT.

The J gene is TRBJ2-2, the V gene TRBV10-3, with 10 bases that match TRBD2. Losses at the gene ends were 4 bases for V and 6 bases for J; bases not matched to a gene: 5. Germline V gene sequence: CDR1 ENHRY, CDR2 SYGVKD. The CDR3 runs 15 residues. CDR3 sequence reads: CAISVSSGGSGELFF. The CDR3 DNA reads TGTGCCATCAGTGTTTCTAGCGGGGGCTCCGGGGAGCTGTTTTTT.

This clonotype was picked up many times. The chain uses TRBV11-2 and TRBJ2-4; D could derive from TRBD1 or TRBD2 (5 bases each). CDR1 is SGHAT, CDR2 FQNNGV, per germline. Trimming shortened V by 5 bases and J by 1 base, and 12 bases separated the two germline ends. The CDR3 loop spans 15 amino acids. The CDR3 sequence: CASSLSGGAKNIQYF. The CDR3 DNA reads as TGTGCCAGCAGCCTCAGTGGGGGTGCCAAAAACATTCAGTACTTC.

CDR3 amino acids: CASSPGGTGNGQPQHF. The CDR3 DNA reads as TGTGCCAGCTCACCAGGGGGGACAGGGAATGGTCAGCCCCAGCATTTT. The chain uses TRBV18 and TRBJ1-5; TRBD1 aligns across 9 bases. This CDR3 region has 16 residues. Germline loops: CDR1 KGHSH, CDR2 LQKENI. With V trimmed by 2 bases and J by 6 bases, 8 bases remained unmatched.

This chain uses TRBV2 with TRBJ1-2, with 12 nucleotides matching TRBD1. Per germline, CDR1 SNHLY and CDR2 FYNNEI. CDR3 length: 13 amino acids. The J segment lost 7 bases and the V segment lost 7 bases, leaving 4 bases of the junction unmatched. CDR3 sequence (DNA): TGTGCCAGCACGGGACAGGGGGCCGCTGGCTACACCTTC. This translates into CASTGQGAAGYTF.

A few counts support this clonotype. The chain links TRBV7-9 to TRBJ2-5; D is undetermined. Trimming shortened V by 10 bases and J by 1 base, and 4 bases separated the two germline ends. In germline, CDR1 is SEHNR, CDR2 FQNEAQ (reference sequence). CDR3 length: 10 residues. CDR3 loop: CATSQETQYF. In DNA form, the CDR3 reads TGTGCCACCTCCCAAGAGACCCAGTACTTC.

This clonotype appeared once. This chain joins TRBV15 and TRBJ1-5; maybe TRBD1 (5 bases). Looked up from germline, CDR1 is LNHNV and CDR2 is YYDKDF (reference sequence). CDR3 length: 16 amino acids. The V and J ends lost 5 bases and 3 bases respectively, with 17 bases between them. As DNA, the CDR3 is TGTGCCACCAGCCCATCTACGACAGCTTTCAATCAGCCCCAGCATTTT. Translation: CATSPSTTAFNQPQHF.